Sequencing of this T cell receptor (beta chain) was carried out in a study of blood T cell repertoires in COVID-19. About the research overall: Sites in the United States, Italy and Spain provided acute and convalescent COVID-19 samples.

CDR1 and CDR2 (germline): SGHNT, YYREEE (reference sequence). The CDR3 has 14 residues. Germline trimming cut 2 bases from V and 1 base from J; bases unmatched to any gene: 1. The protocol was immunoSEQ multiplex PCR, while the TCRdb copy is restricted to in-frame clones and leaves out a portion. Found here are roughly 400,000 clones, roughly 86% of them singletons; the top ten hold about 2%. The sequenced sample consisted of peripheral blood. The TCR sequence derives from an older woman with COVID-19, enrolled during active disease. The chain uses TRBV5-4 and TRBJ1-1; 8 positions match TRBD1. CDR3 DNA sequence: TGTGCCAGCAGCTTTGGACAGGGGAACACTGAAGCTTTCTTT. This encodes CASSFGQGNTEAFF.